These T cell receptor beta chains were read from a single sample in a study of CD8 T cells in ankylosing spondylitis. TCRdb reprocessed the 5' RACE reads via MiXCR and lists one record per CDR3 protein. The sample records some 63,000 distinct CDR3 sequences, 6.2% being singletons. Input material: synovial fluid, either unsorted or a sorted T cell fraction (not recorded which). These TCRs come from a male donor with ankylosing spondylitis. CDR3s include the opening cysteine and the closing phenylalanine or tryptophan. A D gene is named only where the DNA matches it firmly. The size field is filled for only some rows; it gives once, few, many or a size class.

TRBV20-1	TRBJ2-3	NA	few	TGCAGTGCCGCCGGACCCGGCACAGATACGCAGTATTTT	CSAAGPGTDTQYF
TRBV11-3	TRBJ2-1	NA	NA	TGTGCCAGCAGCATTAGTGTCCCTAGCGTTTCTGAGCAGTTCTTC	CASSISVPSVSEQFF
TRBV19	TRBJ2-7	TRBD2	many	TGTGCCAGTAGTCAGGCGGGAGGGCCTGCCTACGAGCAGTACTTC	CASSQAGGPAYEQYF
TRBV24-1	TRBJ2-1	TRBD2	many	TGTGCCACGTCATCGGGAGGGTACAATGAGCAGTTCTTC	CATSSGGYNEQFF
TRBV7-2	TRBJ2-1	NA	many	TGTGCCAGCAGCTTAGGGCCCAGCTGGGTGGGAAGGGATGAGCAGTTCTTC	CASSLGPSWVGRDEQFF
TRBV28	TRBJ1-5	TRBD1	many	TGTGCCAGCAGTTTGGGATCAGGGGGAGGCAATCAGCCCCAGCATTTT	CASSLGSGGGNQPQHF
TRBV10-3	TRBJ2-7	NA	few	TGTGCCATCAGGAAGGCTGGGATCGACGAGCAGTACTTC	CAIRKAGIDEQYF
TRBV7-2	TRBJ2-5	NA	many	TGTGCCAGCAGCTCCGGGTCCGGTTCTCGAGAGACCCAGTACTTC	CASSSGSGSRETQYF
TRBV6-2/TRBV6-3	TRBJ1-5	NA	many	TGTGCCAGCAGTTACGGGGCAGGGAGTCAGCCCCAGCATTTT	CASSYGAGSQPQHF
TRBV11-3	TRBJ2-2	NA	few	TGTGCCAGCAGCTTAGTGGCTCCCGGGGAGCTGTTTTTT	CASSLVAPGELFF
TRBV7-3	TRBJ2-3	NA	few	TGTGCCAGCAGCCGGGAAGTTACGGATACGCAGTATTTT	CASSREVTDTQYF
TRBV20-1	TRBJ2-3	TRBD2	many	TGCGGCTGGGGGGGACTAGCGAACACAGATACGCAGTATTTT	CGWGGLANTDTQYF
TRBV7-2	TRBJ2-5	TRBD1	many	TGTGCCAGCAGTACAGGGGCGGTTGCAGAGACCCAGTACTTC	CASSTGAVAETQYF
TRBV7-2	TRBJ1-2	NA	many	TGTGCCAGCAGCTTAGCACGGCCCAAAGAGGATGGCTACACCTTC	CASSLARPKEDGYTF
TRBV5-1	TRBJ2-7	NA	many	TGCGCCAGCAGCTTGGACAGGCGGGACGAGCAGTACTTC	CASSLDRRDEQYF
TRBV29-1	TRBJ1-1	NA	many	TGCAGCGTCGCCGACACGAACACTGAAGCTTTCTTT	CSVADTNTEAFF
TRBV29-1	TRBJ2-3	TRBD2	NA	TGCAGCGTGGCGGGACTAGCGGGAACCAATACGCAGTATTTT	CSVAGLAGTNTQYF
TRBV11-2	TRBJ2-7	NA	many	TGTGCCAGCAGCTTGACTCACCGGCAGGGATGGAAAAGCGAGCAGTACTTC	CASSLTHRQGWKSEQYF
TRBV5-6	TRBJ2-7	TRBD2	few	TGTGCCAGCAGCTTAATTAGCGGGTCCGGGGACGAGCAGTACTTC	CASSLISGSGDEQYF
TRBV29-1	TRBJ2-5	NA	many	TGCAGCGTGTACGTCGGGGGCCAAGAGACCCAGTACTTC	CSVYVGGQETQYF
TRBV20-1	TRBJ2-1	TRBD2	few	TGCAGTGCGTTGAGCGGGAGGTGGAATGAGCAGTTCTTC	CSALSGRWNEQFF
TRBV6-6	TRBJ2-1	NA	many	TGTGCCAGCAGACACGGACCGGAATACGAGCAGTTCTTC	CASRHGPEYEQFF
TRBV6-6	TRBJ1-6	TRBD1	NA	TGTGCCAGCAGTTCGGACAGGGGTTCACCCCTCCACTTT	CASSSDRGSPLHF
TRBV6-1	TRBJ1-6	NA	many	TGTGCCAGCAGCACTGAGAGGGTATCTTCACCCCTCCACTTT	CASSTERVSSPLHF
TRBV18	TRBJ2-1	TRBD2	many	TGTGCCAGCTCACCCCCGACTAGCGGGAGTGGTGGTGAGCAGTTCTTC	CASSPPTSGSGGEQFF
TRBV7-2	TRBJ2-1	NA	NA	TGTGCCAGCAGCTGGCCGGGACTTGACCCCTACAATGAGCAGTTCTTC	CASSWPGLDPYNEQFF
TRBV10-3	TRBJ1-6	NA	NA	TGTGCCATCAGAGGTGTGAATTCACCCCTCCACTTT	CAIRGVNSPLHF